Listed here is a single T cell receptor (beta chain). Sequencing ends 3 residues short of the CDR3 end; the germline J gene provides the rest. Germline-derived CDR1 and CDR2 are DFQATT and SNEGSKA (reference sequence). V was clipped by 1 base and J by 3 bases; unmatched bases: 6. This CDR3 comprises 15 residues. These data are taken from a study of Tregs in tolerant kidney transplant recipients. Mixed chimerism was transient after nonmyeloablative marrow transplants from related graft donors. Unstimulated Tregs (CD4+CD25+CD127-) and CD4+CD25- non-Tregs were sorted from PBMCs. Clones were sequenced by immunoSEQ multiplex PCR, and TCRdb holds only the in-frame ones, with some missing. The sample table sets out tens of thousands of clones.

The chain recombines TRBV20-1 with TRBJ2-1, with 7 bases lining up with TRBD2. The origin of this receptor is a human patient who received a combined kidney and bone marrow transplant. Some T cells may be graft donor cells. Sequenced here: CD4+ T cells from blood (PBMCs), sampled 24 months after the transplant. The CDR3 loop is CSARVAGDDYNEQFF. The sequenced CDR3 bases are TGCAGTGCTAGAGTGGCGGGAGACGACTACAATGAG.